This T cell receptor (beta chain) came from a study of blood T cell repertoires in COVID-19. Trimming removed 4 bases from V and 6 bases from J, with 12 bases in between. The CDR3 sequence is 13 residues long. Germline V lookup: CDR1 SGHDN, CDR2 FVKESK. Profiled with immunoSEQ multiplex PCR; TCRdb holds only in-frame clones, not every one. The sample includes approximately 290,000 clones, 90% of them seen just once. Sequences were obtained from PBMCs or T cells enriched from blood (not recorded which). The source is a woman aged 18 to 35 with acute COVID-19. The chain couples TRBV14 to TRBJ1-1; unclear D gene. The CDR3 loop reads CASSPIVRAEAFF. The CDR3 nucleotides are TGTGCCAGCAGCCCCATTGTTCGGGCTGAAGCTTTCTTT.